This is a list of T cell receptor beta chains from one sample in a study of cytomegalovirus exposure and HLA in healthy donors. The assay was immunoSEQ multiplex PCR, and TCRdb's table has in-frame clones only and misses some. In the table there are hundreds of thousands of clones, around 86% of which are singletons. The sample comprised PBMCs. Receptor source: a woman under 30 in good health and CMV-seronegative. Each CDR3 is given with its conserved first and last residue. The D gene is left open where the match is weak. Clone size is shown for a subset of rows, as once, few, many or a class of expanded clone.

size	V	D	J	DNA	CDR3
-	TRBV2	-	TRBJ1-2	TGTGCCAGCAGTGTAATCCGAACAGGGAATGAGGGCTACACCTTC	CASSVIRTGNEGYTF
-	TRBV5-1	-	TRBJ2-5	TGCGCCAGCAGCTTGGCCGCAGGAGGCCAAGAGACCCAGTACTTC	CASSLAAGGQETQYF
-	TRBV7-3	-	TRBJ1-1	TGTGCCAGCAGCGAAAGTAGGAACACTGAAGCTTTCTTT	CASSESRNTEAFF
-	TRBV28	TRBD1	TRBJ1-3	TGTGCCAGCAGAACAACAGGGGGCGCGTTAGGAAACACCATATATTTT	CASRTTGGALGNTIYF
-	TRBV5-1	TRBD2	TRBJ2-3	TGCGCCAGCAGCTTGTTGCGGGAGGGCCCCCCAGATACGCAGTATTTT	CASSLLREGPPDTQYF
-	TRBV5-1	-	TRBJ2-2	TGCGCCAGCAGCTTGGGGGTTCGGGAAGCCCTGGGGACCGGGGAGCTGTTTTTT	CASSLGVREALGTGELFF
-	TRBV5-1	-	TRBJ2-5	TGCGCCAGCAGCACGGAAGAGACCCAGTACTTC	CASSTEETQYF
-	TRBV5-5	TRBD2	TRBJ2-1	TGTGCCAGCAGCCCTCTAGCGGGGGGGATTTACAATGAGCAGTTCTTC	CASSPLAGGIYNEQFF
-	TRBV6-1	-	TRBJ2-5	TGTGCCAGCACCACAAAGTGGGTTGAGGGGACCCAGTACTTC	CASTTKWVEGTQYF
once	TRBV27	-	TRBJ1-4	TGTGCCAGCAGTCTTCAGGCAGAAGCAACTAATGAAAAACTGTTTTTT	CASSLQAEATNEKLFF
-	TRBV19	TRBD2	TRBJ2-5	TGTGCCAGTAGTCTTCGGGGGGGGGCCCTCGAGACCCAGTACTTC	CASSLRGGALETQYF
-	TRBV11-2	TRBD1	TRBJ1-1	TGTGCCAGCAGCGTTGGGACAGCTGAAGCTTTCTTT	CASSVGTAEAFF
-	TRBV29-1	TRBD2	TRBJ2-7	TGCAGCGTCTTAGCGGGAGAGAACTACGAGCAGTACTTC	CSVLAGENYEQYF
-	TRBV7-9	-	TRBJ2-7	TGTGCCAGCAGCGTAAACTGGGGACACCTCTCCTACGAGCAGTACTTC	CASSVNWGHLSYEQYF
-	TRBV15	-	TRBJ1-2	TGTGCCACCAGCTTAGGCCCCGGGGGAGGCTATGGCTACACCTTC	CATSLGPGGGYGYTF
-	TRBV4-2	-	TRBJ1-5	TGTGCCAGCAGCCAAGCCGATCAGGGAATGCAGCCCCAGCATTTT	CASSQADQGMQPQHF
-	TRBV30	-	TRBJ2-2	TGTGCCTTTACGTCACCGGAGACGGACACCGGGGAGCTGTTTTTT	CAFTSPETDTGELFF
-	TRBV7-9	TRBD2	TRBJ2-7	TGTGCCAGCAGCATCGGGACTAGCGGGCCCTACGAGCAGTACTTC	CASSIGTSGPYEQYF
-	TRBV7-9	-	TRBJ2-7	TGTGCCAGCAGCCCATCGACGAGCGCCCACTTCTACGAGCAGTACTTC	CASSPSTSAHFYEQYF
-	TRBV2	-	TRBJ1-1	TGTGCCAGCAGCGTCGGGGGGGGGAACACTGAAGCTTTCTTT	CASSVGGGNTEAFF
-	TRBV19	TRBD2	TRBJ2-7	TGTGCCAGTAGTAAGGAACTAGCGGGAGGACTCTACGAGCAGTACTTC	CASSKELAGGLYEQYF
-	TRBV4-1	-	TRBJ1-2	TGCGCCAGCGGAACCCCACAGAGTCCCTATGGCTACACCTTC	CASGTPQSPYGYTF
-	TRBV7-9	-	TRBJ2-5	TGTGCCAGCAGCTTAGCGTTGAGGGTTGTTCAAGAGACCCAGTACTTC	CASSLALRVVQETQYF
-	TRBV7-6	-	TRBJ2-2	TGTGCCAGCAGCTTACAGACTCCTCCCGGGGAGCTGTTTTTT	CASSLQTPPGELFF
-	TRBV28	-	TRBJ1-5	TGTGCCAGCACCGCGGGGGAGGTGAGCAATCAGCCCCAGCATTTT	CASTAGEVSNQPQHF
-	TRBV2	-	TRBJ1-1	TGTGCCAGCGGGGAGGGAATTTTGAACACTGAAGCTTTCTTT	CASGEGILNTEAFF
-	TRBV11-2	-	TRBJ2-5	TGTGCCAGCAGCCCCCGACAGTACCAAGAGACCCAGTACTTC	CASSPRQYQETQYF
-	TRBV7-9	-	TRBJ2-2	TGTGCCAGCAGCTTAGTTCCAGGGGCTGCCGGGGAGCTGTTTTTT	CASSLVPGAAGELFF
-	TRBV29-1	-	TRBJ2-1	TGCAGCGTCCTCCGGACTAATGAGCAGTTCTTC	CSVLRTNEQFF
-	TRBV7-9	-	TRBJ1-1	TGTGCCAGCAGCTCCCAAGGTGGGGGGGACGGAGCTTTCTTT	CASSSQGGGDGAFF
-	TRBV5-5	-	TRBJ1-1	TGTGCCAGCAGCTTAGGACATGAGATCGGGAACACTGAAGCTTTCTTT	CASSLGHEIGNTEAFF
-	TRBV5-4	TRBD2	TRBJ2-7	TGTGCCAGCAGCTTGGGTCGACTAGCGGTTGGAGAGCAGTACTTC	CASSLGRLAVGEQYF
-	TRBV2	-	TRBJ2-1	TGTGCCAGCAGTGAGCAGCAGGGGACCCACAATGAGCAGTTCTTC	CASSEQQGTHNEQFF
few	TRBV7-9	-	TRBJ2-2	TGTGCCAGCAGCTCTGTCAACACCGGGGAGCTGTTTTTT	CASSSVNTGELFF
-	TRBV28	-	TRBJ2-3	TGTGCCAGCAGTTTACAGGGGGGTGAGCTTAATACGCAGTATTTT	CASSLQGGELNTQYF
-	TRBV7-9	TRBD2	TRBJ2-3	TGTGCCAGCAGCCCCCCACTAGCGGGACTCTTGGATACGCAGTATTTT	CASSPPLAGLLDTQYF
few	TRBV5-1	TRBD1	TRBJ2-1	TGCGCCAGCAGCACCGGACAGGGTACTGATGAGCAGTTCTTC	CASSTGQGTDEQFF
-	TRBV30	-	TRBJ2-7	TGTGCCTGGACCGGACAGATAGGTCTATACGAGCAGTACTTC	CAWTGQIGLYEQYF
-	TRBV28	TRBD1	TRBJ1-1	TGTGCCAGCAGTCCACCGACCGGGACAGGGGGTAACGCTTTCTTT	CASSPPTGTGGNAFF
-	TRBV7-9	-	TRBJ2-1	TGTGCCAGTTCCAGGGTAACCTACAATGAGCAGTTCTTC	CASSRVTYNEQFF
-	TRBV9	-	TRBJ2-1	TGTGCCAGCAGCGTCGTAGCTGAGCAATACAATGAGCAGTTCTTC	CASSVVAEQYNEQFF
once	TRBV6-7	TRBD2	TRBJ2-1	TGTGCCAGCAGTTACTCGGGTATGGAACCCGGACTAGCGGGAGGCTCCTACAATGAGCAGTTCTTC	CASSYSGMEPGLAGGSYNEQFF
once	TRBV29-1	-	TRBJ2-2	TGCAGCGTTATAGGACAGAACACCGGGGAGCTGTTTTTT	CSVIGQNTGELFF
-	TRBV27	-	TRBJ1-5	TGTGCCAGCAGTCGACAGGTCCCTTTCGTTGGACAGCCCCAGCATTTT	CASSRQVPFVGQPQHF
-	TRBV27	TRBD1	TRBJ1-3	TGTGCCAGCAGTCGGACAGGGACCTCTGGAAACACCATATATTTT	CASSRTGTSGNTIYF
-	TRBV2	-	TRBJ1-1	TGTGCCAGCAGCGACGAGGACAGCGAACACACTGAAGCTTTCTTT	CASSDEDSEHTEAFF